These 30 T cell receptor beta chains were sequenced from one sample in a study of OX40 agonist ivuxolimab in advanced cancers. The library relied on the immunoSEQ multiplex PCR assay. Not all clones reach the TCRdb copy of this immuneACCESS table, which keeps in-frame sequences only. Checked studies attribute under half of the gap to unresolved V genes and leave the rest unexplained. The table for this sample lists over 80,000 clones; around four fifths of them were counted only once. The ten largest account for more than 0.7% of the sample. This specimen consisted of CD4+ or CD8+ T cells sorted from blood, obtained in a trial of the OX40 agonist ivuxolimab. Source of these receptors: an adult with an advanced solid tumor such as melanoma, head and neck, liver or kidney cancer.

The chain couples TRBV6-1 to TRBJ2-3; TRBD2 agrees at 7 bases. The V gene's germline CDR1 is MNHNS and CDR2 SASEGT. CDR3 size: 17 residues. The junction had 10 bases not matched to a gene; V was cut back by 4 bases and J by 0 bases. As DNA, the CDR3 is TGTGCCAGCAGTGGGGGAGCGGGACTACCAAGCACAGATACGCAGTATTTT. Protein sequence: CASSGGAGLPSTDTQYF.

This clone was detected a few times. The V call is TRBV25-1, the J call TRBJ1-1, with D unresolved. V gave up 9 bases and J gave up 1 base, with 6 bases separating them. CDR1 MGHDK and CDR2 SYGVNS come from the germline V gene. The CDR3 spans 11 residues. CDR3 coding DNA: TGTGCCAGTCAACGGAACACTGAAGCTTTCTTT. Its protein is CASQRNTEAFF.

The chain links TRBV5-6 to TRBJ2-3; D may be TRBD1 or TRBD2 (5 bases each). Trimming stripped 4 bases from V and 2 bases from J, with 11 bases between. Germline V gives CDR1 SGHDT, CDR2 YYEEEE. This CDR3 spans 14 amino acids. The CDR3 spells CASSPGTDTDTQYF. The CDR3 DNA reads as TGTGCCAGCAGCCCTGGGACGGACACAGATACGCAGTATTTT.

J is TRBJ2-1 and V is TRBV10-3; 12 nucleotides align to TRBD1. Germline CDR1 is ENHRY and CDR2 is SYGVKD. The CDR3 runs to 18 residues. V shed 3 bases, J shed 1 base, and the junction held 7 bases outside the gene matches. The DNA for the CDR3 is TGTGCCATCAGTGAAGGGACAGGGGGCGGCCATTCCTACAATGAGCAGTTCTTC. Amino acids: CAISEGTGGGHSYNEQFF.

The V and J genes are TRBV2 and TRBJ2-3, with 11 bases aligning to TRBD2. V dropped 5 bases and J dropped 9; count of bases not matched to a gene: 4. This CDR3 is built from 13 residues. Germline CDR1 is SNHLY and CDR2 is FYNNEI. CDR3 amino acids: CASSLTSGVTQYF. The CDR3 DNA is TGTGCCAGCAGTTTGACTAGCGGGGTAACGCAGTATTTT.

The rearrangement links TRBV7-9 to TRBJ2-3; 8 bases line up with TRBD2. The CDR3 spans 15 residues. CDR1 is SEHNR, CDR2 FQNEAQ, per germline (reference sequence). J was trimmed by 6 bases and V by 4 bases; bases with no gene match: 9. This CDR3 reads CASSSSGLGRDTQYF. In DNA form, the CDR3 reads TGTGCCAGCAGCTCCTCGGGACTAGGGAGGGATACGCAGTATTTT. Looking up the rest from reference TRBV7-9 and TRBJ2-3 gives the full variable domain: DTGVSQNPRHKITKRGQNVTFRCDPISEHNRLYWYRQTLGQGPEFLTYFQNEAQLEKSRLLSDRFSAERPKGSFSTLEIQRTEQGDSAMYLCASSSSGLGRDTQYFGPGTRLTVL.

This sequence joins TRBV19 and TRBJ2-1, with 13 bases fitting TRBD2. Germline assignment: CDR1 LNHDA and CDR2 SQIVND (reference sequence). This CDR3 comprises 15 residues. V gave up 6 bases and J gave up 4 bases; unmatched junction bases: 3. CDR3 coding DNA: TGTGCCAGTAGCCCACTAGCGGGGGGGTACAATGAGCAGTTCTTC. This codes for CASSPLAGGYNEQFF.

The chain is built from TRBV6-1 and TRBJ1-3; D not certain. The V end was cut by 7 bases, the J end by 6 bases, with 16 bases between. Per the germline V gene, CDR1 is MNHNS and CDR2 is SASEGT. The CDR3 has 14 amino acids. The DNA of the CDR3 is TGTGCCAGCACCCTCAGCCAGTTTGCAAACACCATATATTTT. Amino acid sequence: CASTLSQFANTIYF.

The chain couples TRBV29-1 to TRBJ2-2; 9 positions match TRBD1. CDR3 length equals 16 residues. The J segment lost 1 base and the V segment lost 2 bases, leaving 5 bases of the junction unmatched. The germline V gene has CDR1 SQVTM and CDR2 ANQGSEA. The CDR3 spells CSVETRQGVNTGELFF. The DNA of the CDR3 is TGCAGCGTTGAAACAAGACAGGGGGTGAACACCGGGGAGCTGTTTTTT.

The chain is built from TRBV2 and TRBJ1-5, with D uncertain. V lost 4 bases, J lost 3 bases, and 7 bases lay in between. The length of the CDR3 is 13 residues. The germline V gene has CDR1 SNHLY and CDR2 FYNNEI. The chain's CDR3 is CASSVSDNQPQHF. DNA of the CDR3: TGTGCCAGCAGTGTCAGCGACAATCAGCCCCAGCATTTT.

V gene TRBV7-9 combines with J gene TRBJ1-6, with a weak D call TRBD1 (5 bases). The V end was cut by 1 base, the J end by 8 bases, with 15 bases between. The CDR3 is 16 amino acids. The germline CDR1 and CDR2 sequences are SEHNR and FQNEAQ (reference sequence). The CDR3 reads CASSLGAGTRDSPLHF. In DNA form, the CDR3 reads TGTGCCAGCAGCTTAGGGGCCGGGACTAGGGATTCACCCCTCCACTTT.

This clone was counted a single time. V and J are TRBV7-2 and TRBJ2-3; D ambiguous. This CDR3 is built from 13 residues. V gave up 6 bases and J gave up 0 bases, with 7 bases separating them. The germline gives CDR1 SGHTA, CDR2 FQGNSA. The CDR3 bases are TGTGCCAGCAGGGGCTCCAGCACAGATACGCAGTATTTT. This gives the protein CASRGSSTDTQYF.

The gene calls are TRBV5-6 and TRBJ1-2, with D tentatively TRBD1 (5 bases). Trimming cost V 0 bases and J 8 bases, with 17 bases left between them. The CDR3 totals 15 residues. Per germline, CDR1 SGHDT and CDR2 YYEEEE. The CDR3: CASSLASGKGIGYTF. CDR3 DNA: TGTGCCAGCAGCTTGGCTTCGGGGAAGGGGATAGGCTACACCTTC.

The chain is built from TRBV7-3 and TRBJ2-5, with TRBD2 identical over 11 bases. The V segment lost 5 bases and the J segment 0 bases; nucleotides outside the gene matches: 2. CDR3 length: 15 residues. CDR1 is SGHTA, CDR2 FQGTGA, per germline. In DNA, the CDR3 is TGTGCCAGCAGCCCGACTAGCGGGGACCAAGAGACCCAGTACTTC. This translates into CASSPTSGDQETQYF.

The genes are TRBV5-1 and TRBJ2-7, with TRBD2 identical over 12 bases. The CDR3 is 16 residues long. Germline trimming cut 0 bases from V and 4 bases from J; bases unmatched to any gene: 5. Germline assignment: CDR1 SGHRS and CDR2 YFSETQ. The CDR3 reads CASSLASTSGGYEQYF. CDR3 nucleotides: TGCGCCAGCAGCTTGGCCTCGACTAGCGGGGGATACGAGCAGTACTTC. Looking up the rest from reference TRBV5-1 and TRBJ2-7 gives the full variable domain: KAGVTQTPRYLIKTRGQQVTLSCSPISGHRSVSWYQQTPGQGLQFLFEYFSETQRNKGNFPGRFSGRQFSNSRSEMNVSTLELGDSALYLCASSLASTSGGYEQYFGPGTRLTVT.

This chain joins TRBV6-1 and TRBJ1-2; the match to TRBD1 covers 7 bases. Germline V CDR1 and CDR2: MNHNS, SASEGT. The CDR3 covers 15 residues. Trimming at V came to 1 base and at J to 8 bases, leaving 10 bases not matched to a gene. CDR3 in DNA: TGTGCCAGCAGTGAAGTGACAGGGTCTTTTTGGGGCTACACCTTC. Protein product: CASSEVTGSFWGYTF.

CDR3 bases: TGTGCCAGCAGGGGGACTAGCGGGGGCCGAGATACGCAGTATTTT. Protein sequence: CASRGTSGGRDTQYF. The chain carries TRBV2 and TRBJ2-3, with TRBD2 identical over 14 bases. CDR1 and CDR2 from the germline V gene are SNHLY and FYNNEI. CDR3 length equals 15 residues. With V trimmed by 6 bases and J by 5 bases, 4 bases remained unmatched.

This clone occurred once. The V call is TRBV19, the J call TRBJ1-3; unclear D gene. The CDR3 runs 16 residues. Germline values: CDR1 LNHDA, CDR2 SQIVND (reference sequence). Trimming shortened V by 0 bases and J by 2 bases, and 11 bases separated the two germline ends. CDR3 sequence: CASSIDNTVPGNTIYF. DNA of the CDR3: TGTGCCAGTAGTATAGACAACACGGTCCCTGGAAACACCATATATTTT. Based on the CDR3 plus reference TRBV19 and TRBJ1-3, the full variable domain is DGGITQSPKYLFRKEGQNVTLSCEQNLNHDAMYWYRQDPGQGLRLIYYSQIVNDFQKGDIAEGYSVSREKKESFPLTVTSAQKNPTAFYLCASSIDNTVPGNTIYFGEGSWLTVV.

This chain connects TRBV6-1 to TRBJ2-2, with 9 bases matching TRBD1. Trimming removed 4 bases from V and 6 bases from J; junction bases left unmatched: 3. The germline gives CDR1 MNHNS, CDR2 SASEGT. The CDR3 runs to 14 residues. The CDR3 sequence: CASSARDRAGELFF. The CDR3, as DNA: TGTGCCAGCAGTGCCCGGGACAGGGCCGGGGAGCTGTTTTTT.

The V call is TRBV4-2, the J call TRBJ1-6, with D maybe TRBD1 (5 bases). CDR1 LGHNA and CDR2 YNFKEQ come from the germline V gene. This CDR3 has 19 residues. V was cut by 0 bases and J by 0 bases, with 15 bases left in between. The CDR3 DNA sequence: TGTGCCAGCAGCCAAGACAGGGACCGGAGGGGCTCCTATAATTCACCCCTCCACTTT. It specifies CASSQDRDRRGSYNSPLHF.

V and J are TRBV29-1 and TRBJ2-1; D assignment may be TRBD1 or TRBD2 (6 bases each). The V gene lost 6 bases and the J gene lost 8 bases, with 17 bases spanning the gap. This CDR3 region has 13 residues. Per germline, CDR1 SQVTM and CDR2 ANQGSEA. CDR3 DNA sequence: TGCAGCGTCGGCCTAGTGGGGGGCGATGAGCAGTTCTTC. Translating gives CSVGLVGGDEQFF.

J is TRBJ2-2 and V is TRBV6-1, with a possible D match to TRBD2 (6 bases). The CDR3 runs 15 residues. Germline lookup yields CDR1 MNHNS and CDR2 SASEGT. Trimming took off 6 bases at V and 6 bases at J, with 17 bases between the two ends. This chain's CDR3 is CASREKTRRSGELFF. As DNA, the CDR3 is TGTGCCAGCAGAGAGAAGACTAGAAGGTCCGGGGAGCTGTTTTTT.

The chain carries TRBV19 and TRBJ1-2; TRBD1 agrees at 10 bases. J gave up 4 bases and V 7 bases, and 12 bases lay outside the gene matches. The germline V gene has CDR1 LNHDA and CDR2 SQIVND (reference sequence). The CDR3 is 16 amino acids. The CDR3 region is CASTYPDRGLSYGYTF. In DNA, the CDR3 is TGTGCCAGTACCTATCCCGACAGGGGGCTGAGCTATGGCTACACCTTC.

The chain couples TRBV29-1 to TRBJ2-1; no reliable D call. The CDR3 is made up of 12 amino acids. Germline-derived CDR1 and CDR2 are SQVTM and ANQGSEA. V lost 3 bases to trimming and J lost 6 bases, with 9 bases between them. The CDR3 region is CSVEGLGNEQFF. In nucleotides, the CDR3 is TGCAGCGTTGAGGGCTTGGGCAATGAGCAGTTCTTC.

The gene calls are TRBV6-5 and TRBJ2-1; D is uncertain. V dropped 0 bases and J dropped 3 bases, with 3 bases sitting between them. This CDR3 contains 13 residues. The germline V gene has CDR1 MNHEY and CDR2 SVGAGI. This CDR3 reads CASSYSHYNEQFF. Written as DNA, the CDR3 is TGTGCCAGCAGTTACTCCCACTACAATGAGCAGTTCTTC.

In regard to this clone: This CDR3 fails to terminate in the conserved phenylalanine or tryptophan, so it likely reflects a read error. The DNA is omitted, as the CDR3 cannot be located on it reliably, and the CDR3 follows TCRdb's listing. V gene TRBV2 combines with J gene TRBJ1-1. Looked up from germline, CDR1 is SNHLY and CDR2 is FYNNEI. The CDR3 adds up to 12 amino acids, both ends counted. CDR3 in amino acids: CASSPTRYPTAR.

The chain employs TRBV4-2 and TRBJ2-2, with 7 bases fitting TRBD2. Germline V gives CDR1 LGHNA, CDR2 YNFKEQ. Trimming removed 0 bases from V and 0 bases from J; junction bases left unmatched: 4. This CDR3 spans 17 amino acids. The DNA of the CDR3 is TGTGCCAGCAGCCAAGATGTCCTAGCGGCGAACACCGGGGAGCTGTTTTTT. Its translation is CASSQDVLAANTGELFF.

The J gene is TRBJ2-7, the V gene TRBV30; either TRBD1 or TRBD2 may supply D (5 bases each). The germline gives CDR1 GTSNPN, CDR2 SVGIG (reference sequence). The V end lost 2 bases, the J end lost 7 bases, and 21 bases lay between the germline ends. This CDR3 has 15 amino acids. The CDR3 DNA sequence: TGTGCCTGGAGTTTCGGGTCAGGGAGCCATGGGGAGCAGTACTTC. Translated, it gives CAWSFGSGSHGEQYF. Based on the CDR3 plus reference TRBV30 and TRBJ2-7, the full variable domain is SQTIHQWPATLVQPVGSPLSLECTVEGTSNPNLYWYRQAAGRGLQLLFYSVGIGQISSEVPQNLSASRPQDRQFILSSKKLLLSDSGFYLCAWSFGSGSHGEQYFGPGTRLTVT.

The chain is built from TRBV7-2 and TRBJ2-7, with D possibly being TRBD1 (8 bases). The CDR3 has 15 residues. Germline values: CDR1 SGHTA, CDR2 FQGNSA. V dropped 1 base and J dropped 6 bases, with 16 bases sitting between them. The CDR3 loop reads CASSLDTGGGREQYF. The CDR3 bases are TGTGCCAGCAGCTTAGATACAGGGGGGGGTCGCGAGCAGTACTTC.

This chain uses TRBV27 with TRBJ1-2; no firm D call. Germline CDR1 reads MNHEY; CDR2 reads SMNVEV (reference sequence). The CDR3 length is 14 residues. V was shortened by 4 bases and J by 2 bases, with 11 bases between the two germline ends. CDR3 region: CASSSRPFNYGYTF. In nucleotides, the CDR3 is TGTGCCAGCAGTTCTCGGCCATTCAACTATGGCTACACCTTC.